The 7 T cell receptor beta chains given below trace back to one sample, sequenced in a study of T-cell memory formation after mild COVID-19. TCRdb reprocessed the 5' RACE reads with MiXCR, giving one entry per CDR3 protein. Among about 600,000 distinct CDR3 sequences listed, less than 25% were seen once. Source material: PBMCs or a T cell subset sorted from them (not recorded which). These receptors all stem from an adult woman who had mild COVID-19 (a few samples of this study predate the infection). Cell type and time point are not known.

The table lists this clonotype with many counts. The V gene is TRBV5-5, the J gene TRBJ1-1; D call uncertain. CDR3 length equals 17 residues. Trimming pared 4 bases from V and 1 base from J, leaving 20 bases between. The germline V gene has CDR1 SGHKS and CDR2 YYEKEE (reference sequence). CDR3 sequence: CASSILSGLPKNTEAFF. DNA for the CDR3: TGTGCCAGCAGCATACTCTCGGGCTTACCCAAGAACACTGAAGCTTTCTTT.

This chain uses TRBV6-2 or TRBV6-3 with TRBJ1-5; tentatively, D is TRBD1 (5 bases). The CDR3 contains 12 residues. V dropped 10 bases and J dropped 5 bases, with 12 bases sitting between them. Germline V CDR1 and CDR2: MNHEY, SVGEGT. The CDR3 region has the DNA TGTGCCACACGGTTAGGGGATCAGCCCCAGCATTTT. Amino acids: CATRLGDQPQHF.

As DNA, the CDR3 is TGCAGCGTTGACCATCGGGATCTCTATGGCTACACCTTC. Protein sequence: CSVDHRDLYGYTF. The chain has TRBV29-1 and TRBJ1-2; D remains unclear. The CDR3 totals 13 residues. Germline CDR1 and CDR2: SQVTM and ANQGSEA. The V gene lost 3 bases and the J gene lost 4 bases, with 12 bases spanning the gap.

This clonotype came up a few times. V usage is TRBV29-1 and J usage is TRBJ2-2, with 7 positions matching TRBD1. The germline CDR1 and CDR2 sequences are SQVTM and ANQGSEA. V shed 6 bases, J shed 3 bases, and the junction held 7 bases outside the gene matches. The CDR3 spans 14 residues. CDR3 residues: CSVKRTGHTGELFF. The CDR3 region has the DNA TGCAGCGTAAAACGGACAGGACACACCGGGGAGCTGTTTTTT.

The sample holds a few counts of this clonotype. CDR3 DNA sequence: TGTGCCAGCAGCCAAGCCGGAGAGGGGGCCTACGAGCAGTACTTC. This translates into CASSQAGEGAYEQYF. The V and J genes are TRBV3-1 and TRBJ2-7; tentative D call: TRBD1 (6 bases). Trimming stripped 1 base from V and 2 bases from J, with 12 bases between. The CDR3 totals 15 residues. Germline CDR1 is LGHDT and CDR2 is YNNKEL (reference sequence).

In its sample, this clonotype was seen a few times. The CDR3 DNA reads as TGTGCCAGTAGTATAGATCATCTCCGGGCCGTAGGGGAGCAGTACTTC. Protein sequence: CASSIDHLRAVGEQYF. V gene TRBV19 combines with J gene TRBJ2-7, with no clear D. V lost 0 bases to trimming and J lost 7 bases, with 19 bases between them. The CDR3 consists of 16 residues. Germline loops: CDR1 LNHDA, CDR2 SQIVND (reference sequence).

V and J are TRBV20-1 and TRBJ1-2, with D unresolved. V was clipped by 3 bases and J by 5 bases, with 7 bases between them. Germline CDR1 reads DFQATT; CDR2 reads SNEGSKA (reference sequence). The CDR3 runs to 11 residues. The CDR3 DNA reads as TGCAGTGCTAGGACTGTTTATGGCTACACCTTC. It translates to CSARTVYGYTF.